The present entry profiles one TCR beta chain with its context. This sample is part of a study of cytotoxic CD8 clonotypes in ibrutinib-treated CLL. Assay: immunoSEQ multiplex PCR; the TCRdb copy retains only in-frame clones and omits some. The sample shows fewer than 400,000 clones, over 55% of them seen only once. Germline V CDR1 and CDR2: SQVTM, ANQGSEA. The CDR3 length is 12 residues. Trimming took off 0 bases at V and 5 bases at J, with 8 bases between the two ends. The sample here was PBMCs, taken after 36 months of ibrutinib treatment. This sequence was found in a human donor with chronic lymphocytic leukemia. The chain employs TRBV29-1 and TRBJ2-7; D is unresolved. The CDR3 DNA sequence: TGCAGCGTTGAAGAAGTGGGTGACGAGCAGTACTTC. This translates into CSVEEVGDEQYF.